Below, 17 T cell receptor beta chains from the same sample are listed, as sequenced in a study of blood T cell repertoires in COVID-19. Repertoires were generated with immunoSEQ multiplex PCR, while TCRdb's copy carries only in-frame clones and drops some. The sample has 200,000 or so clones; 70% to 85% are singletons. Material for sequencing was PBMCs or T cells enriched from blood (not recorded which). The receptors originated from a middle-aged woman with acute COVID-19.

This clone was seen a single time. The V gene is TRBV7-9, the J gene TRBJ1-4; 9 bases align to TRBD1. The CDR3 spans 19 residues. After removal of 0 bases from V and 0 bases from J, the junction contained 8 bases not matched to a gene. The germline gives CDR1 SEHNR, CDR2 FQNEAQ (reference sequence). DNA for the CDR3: TGTGCCAGCAGCTTAGCTGGGTGGAGGACAGGGGCAACTAATGAAAAACTGTTTTTT. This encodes CASSLAGWRTGATNEKLFF. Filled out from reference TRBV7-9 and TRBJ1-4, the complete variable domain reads DTGVSQNPRHKITKRGQNVTFRCDPISEHNRLYWYRQTLGQGPEFLTYFQNEAQLEKSRLLSDRFSAERPKGSFSTLEIQRTEQGDSAMYLCASSLAGWRTGATNEKLFFGSGTQLSVL.

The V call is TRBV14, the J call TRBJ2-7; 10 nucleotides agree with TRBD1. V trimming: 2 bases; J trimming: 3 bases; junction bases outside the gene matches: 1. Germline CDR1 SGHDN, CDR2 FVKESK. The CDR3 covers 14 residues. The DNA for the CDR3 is TGTGCCAGCAGCCAATGGACAGGGGGCTACGAGCAGTACTTC. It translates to CASSQWTGGYEQYF. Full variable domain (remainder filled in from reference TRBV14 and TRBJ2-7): EAGVTQFPSHSVIEKGQTVTLRCDPISGHDNLYWYRRVMGKEIKFLLHFVKESKQDESGMPNNRFLAERTGGTYSTLKVQPAELEDSGVYFCASSQWTGGYEQYFGPGTRLTVT.

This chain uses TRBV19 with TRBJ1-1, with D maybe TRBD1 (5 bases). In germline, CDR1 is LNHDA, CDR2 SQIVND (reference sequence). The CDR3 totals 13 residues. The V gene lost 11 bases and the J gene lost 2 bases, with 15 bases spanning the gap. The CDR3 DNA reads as TGTGCCGTGAGTCCCGGGACTAACACTGAAGCTTTCTTT. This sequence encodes CAVSPGTNTEAFF. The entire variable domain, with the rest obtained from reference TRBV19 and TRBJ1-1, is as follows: DGGITQSPKYLFRKEGQNVTLSCEQNLNHDAMYWYRQDPGQGLRLIYYSQIVNDFQKGDIAEGYSVSREKKESFPLTVTSAQKNPTAFYLCAVSPGTNTEAFFGQGTRLTVV.

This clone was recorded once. CDR3 amino acids: CASSPRTGGDSNQPQHF. The CDR3, as DNA: TGTGCCAGCAGCCCCCGGACAGGGGGGGATAGCAATCAGCCCCAGCATTTT. The V call is TRBV7-6, the J call TRBJ1-5, with 10 bases matching TRBD1. CDR3 length: 17 residues. Germline V CDR1 and CDR2: SGHVS, FNYEAQ. The V and J ends lost 5 bases and 0 bases, in that order; junction bases with no gene match: 7.

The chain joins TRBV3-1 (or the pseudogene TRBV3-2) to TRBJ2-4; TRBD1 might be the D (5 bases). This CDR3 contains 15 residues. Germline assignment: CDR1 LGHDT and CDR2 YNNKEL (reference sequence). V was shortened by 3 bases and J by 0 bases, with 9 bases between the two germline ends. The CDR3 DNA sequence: TGTGCCAGCAGCCATGTAGGGGAAGCCAAAAACATTCAGTACTTC. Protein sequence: CASSHVGEAKNIQYF.

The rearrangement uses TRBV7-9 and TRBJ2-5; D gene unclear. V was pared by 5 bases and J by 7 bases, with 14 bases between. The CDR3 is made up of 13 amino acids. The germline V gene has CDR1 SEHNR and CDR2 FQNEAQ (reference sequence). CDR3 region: CASSDTVLRTQYF. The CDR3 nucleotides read TGTGCCAGCAGCGATACAGTGCTACGGACCCAGTACTTC.

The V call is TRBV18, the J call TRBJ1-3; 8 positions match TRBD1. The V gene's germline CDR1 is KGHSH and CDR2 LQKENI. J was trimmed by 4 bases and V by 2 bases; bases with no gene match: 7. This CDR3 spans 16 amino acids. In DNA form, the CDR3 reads TGTGCCAGCTCACCAGATGACAGGGGACCCGGAAACACCATATATTTT. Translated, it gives CASSPDDRGPGNTIYF.

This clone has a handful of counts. Here the CDR3 reads CASLEGSAFGGYTF. The DNA of the CDR3 is TGTGCCAGCCTTGAGGGTTCAGCGTTCGGTGGCTACACCTTC. This chain connects TRBV2 to TRBJ1-2; D remains ambiguous. There are 14 residues in the CDR3. Per the germline V gene, CDR1 is SNHLY and CDR2 is FYNNEI. Trimming took 8 bases from V and 7 from J, leaving 20 bases between them.

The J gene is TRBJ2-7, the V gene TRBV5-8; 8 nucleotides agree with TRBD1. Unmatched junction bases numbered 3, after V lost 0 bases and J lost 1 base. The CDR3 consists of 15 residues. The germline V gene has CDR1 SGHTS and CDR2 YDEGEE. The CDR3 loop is CASSLGTGTSYEQYF. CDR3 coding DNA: TGTGCCAGCAGCTTGGGGACAGGGACTTCCTACGAGCAGTACTTC.

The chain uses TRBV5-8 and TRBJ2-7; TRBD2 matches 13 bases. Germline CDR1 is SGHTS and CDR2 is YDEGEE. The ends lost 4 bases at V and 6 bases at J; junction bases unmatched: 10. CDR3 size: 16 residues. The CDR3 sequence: CASSKGLAGLSGEQYF. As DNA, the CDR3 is TGTGCCAGCAGCAAGGGACTAGCGGGATTGTCTGGCGAGCAGTACTTC.

The CDR3 bases are TGCAGTGCTAGTACTAGCTCAAGCTCCTACAATGAGCAGTTCTTC. Translating it yields CSASTSSSSYNEQFF. The V and J genes are TRBV20-1 and TRBJ2-1; perhaps TRBD2 as D (6 bases). The CDR3 is made up of 15 amino acids. Germline assignment: CDR1 DFQATT and CDR2 SNEGSKA (reference sequence). V was clipped by 3 bases and J by 0 bases, with 12 bases between them.

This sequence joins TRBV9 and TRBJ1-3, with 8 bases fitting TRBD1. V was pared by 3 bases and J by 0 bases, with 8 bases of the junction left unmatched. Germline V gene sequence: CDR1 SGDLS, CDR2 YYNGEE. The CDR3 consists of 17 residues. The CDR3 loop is CASSARDRPSSGNTIYF. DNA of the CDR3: TGTGCCAGCAGCGCCCGGGACAGGCCATCCTCTGGAAACACCATATATTTT.

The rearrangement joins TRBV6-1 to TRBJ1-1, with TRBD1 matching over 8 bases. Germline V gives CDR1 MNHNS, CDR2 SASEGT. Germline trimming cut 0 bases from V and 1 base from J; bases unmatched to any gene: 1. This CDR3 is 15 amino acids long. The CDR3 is CASSEAGQGNTEAFF. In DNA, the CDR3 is TGTGCCAGCAGTGAAGCTGGACAGGGGAACACTGAAGCTTTCTTT.

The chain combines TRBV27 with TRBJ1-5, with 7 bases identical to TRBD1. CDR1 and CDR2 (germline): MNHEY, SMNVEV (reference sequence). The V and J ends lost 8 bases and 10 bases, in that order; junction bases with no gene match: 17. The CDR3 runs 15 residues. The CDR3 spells CASLPFKGAMEPQHF. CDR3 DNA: TGTGCCAGCCTACCATTTAAGGGGGCAATGGAACCCCAGCATTTT.

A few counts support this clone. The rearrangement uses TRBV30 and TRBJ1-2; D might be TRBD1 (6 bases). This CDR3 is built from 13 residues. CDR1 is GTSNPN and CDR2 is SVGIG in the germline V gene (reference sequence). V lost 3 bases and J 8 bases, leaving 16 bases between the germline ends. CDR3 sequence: CAWRGTHPTGYTF. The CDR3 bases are TGTGCCTGGAGGGGGACACATCCCACGGGCTACACCTTC.

The CDR3 here is CASSQALAGVGEQFF. CDR3 DNA: TGTGCCAGCAGCCAAGCCTTAGCGGGAGTCGGAGAGCAGTTCTTC. The V and J genes are TRBV3-1 (or the pseudogene TRBV3-2) and TRBJ2-1; 9 positions match TRBD2. The trim removed 1 base at V and 10 bases at J, leaving 8 bases unmatched. Germline V CDR1 and CDR2: LGHDT, YNNKEL (reference sequence). The CDR3 is made up of 15 amino acids.

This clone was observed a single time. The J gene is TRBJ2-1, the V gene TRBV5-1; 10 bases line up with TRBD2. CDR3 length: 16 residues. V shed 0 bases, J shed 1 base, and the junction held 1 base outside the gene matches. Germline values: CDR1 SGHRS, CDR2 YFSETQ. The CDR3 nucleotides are TGCGCCAGCAGCTTGGAAGCGGGAGGGTCCTACAATGAGCAGTTCTTC. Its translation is CASSLEAGGSYNEQFF.